Listed below are T cell receptor beta chains from one sample, sequenced in a study of control samples from healthy donors and cancer patients. Assay: immunoSEQ multiplex PCR; the TCRdb copy retains only in-frame clones and omits some. The data show under 55,000 clones, under 90% seen once. Material for sequencing was blood. All receptors come from a man aged 65-85 years in good health. Both conserved end residues are part of each CDR3. The order of the fields is D gene, J gene, V gene, clone size, CDR3 protein, CDR3 DNA. A D gene is named only where the DNA matches it firmly. Size tells how often a clone was seen (once, few, many) or the class of an expanded clone, and some rows leave it out.

>NA|TRBJ1-3|TRBV12-3/TRBV12-4|NA
CASSWKGNTIYF
TGTGCCAGCAGTTGGAAAGGAAACACCATATATTTT
>NA|TRBJ2-5|TRBV10-2|NA
CASSEGHYEETQYF
TGCGCCAGCAGTGAGGGACACTATGAAGAGACCCAGTACTTC
>NA|TRBJ2-7|TRBV6-5|few
CASSYRVRDSYEQYF
TGTGCCAGCTCCTACAGGGTCCGTGACTCCTACGAGCAGTACTTC
>TRBD2|TRBJ2-7|TRBV11-3|NA
CASSLSREVYEQYF
TGTGCCAGCAGCTTGTCGCGGGAGGTCTACGAGCAGTACTTC
>NA|TRBJ1-3|TRBV19|NA
CASSVRQTTMGNTIYF
TGTGCCAGTAGTGTAAGACAGACAACCATGGGAAACACCATATATTTT
>NA|TRBJ2-7|TRBV20-1|NA
CSAREYEQYF
TGCAGTGCTAGAGAATACGAGCAGTACTTC
>TRBD1|TRBJ1-1|TRBV15|NA
CATSRGDRGFTEAFF
TGTGCCACCAGCAGAGGGGACAGGGGGTTCACTGAAGCTTTCTTT
>TRBD2|TRBJ2-1|TRBV5-6|NA
CATKRVAGGGEQFF
TGTGCCACTAAAAGGGTAGCGGGAGGGGGTGAGCAGTTCTTC
>TRBD2|TRBJ2-1|TRBV9|NA
CASSPLGTSMNEQFF
TGTGCCAGCAGCCCACTTGGGACTAGCATGAATGAGCAGTTCTTC
>NA|TRBJ2-5|TRBV5-4|few
CASSLPSQGETQYF
TGTGCCAGCAGCTTGCCGTCTCAGGGGGAGACCCAGTACTTC
>NA|TRBJ2-3|TRBV29-1|NA
CSVEVGAFGDTQYF
TGCAGCGTTGAGGTGGGGGCGTTCGGGGATACGCAGTATTTT
>NA|TRBJ2-7|TRBV2|NA
CASSEGSYEQYF
TGTGCCAGCAGTGAAGGGAGTTACGAGCAGTACTTC
>NA|TRBJ1-4|TRBV7-9|NA
CASSSLRVDGTNEKLFF
TGTGCCAGCAGTTCTCTAAGGGTTGACGGAACTAATGAAAAACTGTTTTTT
>NA|TRBJ2-1|TRBV12-3/TRBV12-4|NA
CASSLGTPSEQFF
TGTGCCAGCAGTTTAGGGACCCCTAGCGAGCAGTTCTTC
>TRBD2|TRBJ2-1|TRBV4-1|once
CASSHPQRGGLSYNEQFF
TGCGCCAGCAGCCATCCCCAGCGGGGGGGACTCTCCTACAATGAGCAGTTCTTC
>NA|TRBJ2-3|TRBV5-6|NA
CASSHSRTDTQYF
TGTGCCAGCAGCCACTCTCGGACAGATACGCAGTATTTT
>NA|TRBJ2-2|TRBV6-6|NA
CASSPPVSLGPGELFF
TGTGCCAGCAGTCCCCCGGTCAGCCTAGGGCCCGGGGAGCTGTTTTTT
>NA|TRBJ2-7|TRBV11-2|NA
CASSLAGSYEQYF
TGTGCCAGCAGCTTAGCGGGATCCTACGAGCAGTACTTC
>NA|TRBJ1-1|TRBV19|NA
CASSISQGLDTEAFF
TGTGCCAGTAGTATATCTCAGGGGCTTGACACTGAAGCTTTCTTT
>TRBD1|TRBJ1-1|TRBV18|NA
CASSIDRGGNTEAFF
TGTGCCAGCTCCATCGACAGGGGAGGGAACACTGAAGCTTTCTTT
>TRBD2|TRBJ2-1|TRBV28|NA
CASSALAGGFEQFF
TGTGCCAGCAGTGCACTAGCGGGAGGATTTGAGCAGTTCTTC
>NA|TRBJ2-3|TRBV5-1|once
CASSIPAWGGTDTQYF
TGCGCCAGCAGCATCCCGGCCTGGGGGGGCACAGATACGCAGTATTTT
>NA|TRBJ2-5|TRBV30|NA
CAWSGGLETQYF
TGTGCCTGGAGTGGGGGGCTGGAGACCCAGTACTTC
>TRBD1|TRBJ2-7|TRBV11-3|NA
CASSVRTGDPYEQYF
TGTGCCAGCAGCGTTAGGACAGGGGACCCCTACGAGCAGTACTTC
>TRBD2|TRBJ2-1|TRBV28|NA
CASSIGTSGSAYNEQFF
TGTGCCAGCAGCATTGGGACTAGCGGGTCTGCCTACAATGAGCAGTTCTTC
>NA|TRBJ1-1|TRBV13|once
CASSLVFTGSFF
TGTGCCAGCAGCTTAGTGTTTACCGGATCCTTCTTT
>NA|TRBJ1-6|TRBV6-1|NA
CASSDGNSPLHF
TGTGCCAGCAGTGACGGAAATTCACCCCTCCACTTT
>TRBD1|TRBJ1-1|TRBV6-6|few
CASSPGQGRMNTEAFF
TGTGCCAGCAGTCCTGGACAGGGGCGAATGAACACTGAAGCTTTCTTT
>NA|TRBJ1-1|TRBV6-5|few
CASSHRMNTEAFF
TGTGCCAGCAGTCACAGGATGAACACTGAAGCTTTCTTT
>TRBD1|TRBJ1-5|TRBV19|NA
CASHRDRGNQPQHF
TGTGCCAGCCACAGGGACAGGGGGAATCAGCCCCAGCATTTT
>NA|TRBJ2-3|TRBV10-3|NA
CAISERGGTDTQYF
TGTGCCATCAGTGAGAGGGGTGGCACAGATACGCAGTATTTT
>NA|TRBJ1-1|TRBV3-1/TRBV3-2|NA
CASSPDLGGAFF
TGTGCCAGCAGCCCGGACCTTGGGGGAGCTTTCTTT
>NA|TRBJ1-1|TRBV29-1|NA
CSVEDHTTATEAFF
TGCAGCGTTGAAGACCATACAACGGCCACTGAAGCTTTCTTT
>NA|TRBJ2-1|TRBV7-2|NA
CASSSIPRSSEQFF
TGTGCCAGCAGCTCTATCCCCAGGAGTTCTGAGCAGTTCTTC
>NA|TRBJ2-1|TRBV27|NA
CASSFSPALLDGRNEQFF
TGTGCCAGCAGTTTTAGCCCCGCTCTCCTGGACGGACGCAATGAGCAGTTCTTC
>NA|TRBJ2-1|TRBV27|few
CASIGADRLQNEQFF
TGTGCCAGCATAGGTGCAGACCGATTACAGAATGAGCAGTTCTTC
>NA|TRBJ2-5|TRBV13|NA
CASTRKWPRGAIETQYF
TGTGCCAGCACCCGAAAGTGGCCGCGCGGGGCTATAGAGACCCAGTACTTC
>TRBD2|TRBJ2-5|TRBV7-9|NA
CASSLVNAGGGETQYF
TGTGCCAGCAGCTTAGTAAACGCGGGGGGTGGAGAGACCCAGTACTTC
>NA|TRBJ1-2|TRBV3-1/TRBV3-2|NA
CASSPLDRGYGYTF
TGTGCCAGCAGCCCGTTGGACCGGGGCTATGGCTACACCTTC
>NA|TRBJ2-7|TRBV18|NA
CASSPWGEEQYF
TGTGCCAGCTCACCATGGGGGGAGGAGCAGTACTTC
>TRBD1|TRBJ2-5|TRBV6-5|NA
CAKWGQAEETQYF
TGTGCCAAATGGGGACAGGCGGAAGAGACCCAGTACTTC
>NA|TRBJ2-1|TRBV7-6|NA
CASSPRGLALTYNEQFF
TGTGCCAGCAGCCCCCGAGGCCTAGCGCTGACCTACAATGAGCAGTTCTTC
>NA|TRBJ2-2|TRBV7-9|NA
CASSFRSGELFF
TGTGCCAGCAGCTTTCGGTCGGGGGAGCTGTTTTTT
>NA|TRBJ2-3|TRBV11-3|NA
CASSLDRERSGGDTQYF
TGTGCCAGCAGCTTAGATCGGGAACGGTCAGGCGGAGATACGCAGTATTTT
>TRBD2|TRBJ2-1|TRBV5-1|few
CASSYWTSGLSSYNEQFF
TGCGCCAGCAGCTATTGGACTAGCGGGCTTAGCTCCTACAATGAGCAGTTCTTC
>TRBD1|TRBJ1-1|TRBV19|few
CATQGLPLTEAFF
TGTGCCACACAGGGGCTCCCTTTGACTGAAGCTTTCTTT
>NA|TRBJ2-5|TRBV10-3|once
CAISGSATLETQYF
TGTGCCATCAGTGGTAGCGCTACCTTAGAGACCCAGTACTTC
>NA|TRBJ2-7|TRBV2|NA
CASSKGRVSYEQYF
TGTGCCAGCAGTAAGGGACGGGTCTCCTACGAGCAGTACTTC
>TRBD2|TRBJ2-1|TRBV4-1|NA
CASSPGLAEDNEQFF
TGCGCCAGCAGCCCGGGACTAGCGGAAGACAATGAGCAGTTCTTC
>TRBD1|TRBJ2-3|TRBV11-2|NA
CASSPTGFTDTQYF
TGTGCCAGCAGCCCGACAGGGTTCACAGATACGCAGTATTTT
>TRBD1|TRBJ1-6|TRBV19|few
CASTPRDRGDFHF
TGTGCCAGCACCCCCCGGGACAGGGGCGACTTTCACTTT
>NA|TRBJ1-3|TRBV11-3|NA
CASSFCARLSLAGNTIYF
TGTGCCAGCAGCTTTTGCGCGCGTCTTTCTCTGGCTGGAAACACCATATATTTT
>NA|TRBJ2-3|TRBV10-2|NA
CASSGQPSNSGGSTDTQYF
TGCGCCAGCAGTGGGCAACCCTCGAACTCCGGCGGGAGCACAGATACGCAGTATTTT
>NA|TRBJ1-1|TRBV5-1|NA
CASSWGVGGWNTEAFF
TGCGCCAGCAGCTGGGGGGTAGGGGGATGGAACACTGAAGCTTTCTTT